One and the same sample provided the 26 T cell receptor beta chains below, sequenced in a study of T cells in Graves' hyperthyroidism and ophthalmopathy. Amplified TCR beta CDR3 regions derived from RNA transcripts. Primed by the HTBI set, a first-round RT-PCR was run on the TCR CDR3. In TCRdb, the multiplex PCR reads were re-called with MiXCR into one record per CDR3 protein. The data hold 550,000 to 600,000 distinct CDR3 sequences, with about a sixth observed a single time. Material for sequencing was blood. These receptors were collected from a woman in her late teens or twenties with Graves' hyperthyroidism.

This clonotype appeared a few times. V is TRBV7-2 and J is TRBJ1-2; tentative D call: TRBD1 (6 bases). The CDR3 is made up of 13 amino acids. Deletions cut 2 bases from V and 7 bases from J, with 11 bases between. CDR1 SGHTA and CDR2 FQGNSA come from the germline V gene. CDR3 loop: CASSLMEGGGYTF. The DNA of the CDR3 is TGTGCCAGCAGCTTAATGGAAGGGGGTGGCTACACCTTC. Variable domain in full (rest from reference TRBV7-2 and TRBJ1-2): GAGVSQSPSNKVTEKGKDVELRCDPISGHTALYWYRQSLGQGLEFLIYFQGNSAPDKSGLPSDRFSAERTGGSVSTLTIQRTQQEDSAVYLCASSLMEGGGYTFGSGTRLTVV.

This chain connects TRBV19 to TRBJ1-3; 12 bases agree with TRBD1. Germline V gives CDR1 LNHDA, CDR2 SQIVND (reference sequence). V lost 7 bases and J lost 3; bases outside the gene matches: 13. The CDR3 runs 18 residues. The CDR3 region has the DNA TGTGCCAGTATGAGAGGGGGGACAGGGGGCCCAAATGGAAACACCATATATTTT. As protein: CASMRGGTGGPNGNTIYF.

The table lists this clonotype with a few counts. The CDR3 nucleotides read TGTGCCAGCAGCTTAGTAGCTAACATGGGTAATGCCGGGGAGCTGTTTTTT. Translating gives CASSLVANMGNAGELFF. This sequence joins TRBV11-2 and TRBJ2-2; D ambiguous. The CDR3 extends over 17 amino acids. V shed 1 base and J shed 6 bases, with 18 bases lying between them. Germline CDR1 SGHAT, CDR2 FQNNGV.

The chain recombines TRBV20-1 with TRBJ2-7, with no clear D. The V gene's germline CDR1 is DFQATT and CDR2 SNEGSKA (reference sequence). CDR3 length: 15 amino acids. Trimming shortened V by 0 bases and J by 0 bases, and 12 bases separated the two germline ends. The CDR3 nucleotides are TGCAGTGCTAGAGATCTGGCTAGGAGCTCCTACGAGCAGTACTTC. It translates to CSARDLARSSYEQYF.

This chain connects TRBV12-5 to TRBJ2-2; the D is unclear. Looked up from germline, CDR1 is LGHNT and CDR2 is FRNRAP. This CDR3 is 15 amino acids long. The V end lost 0 bases, the J end lost 2 bases, and 7 bases lay between the germline ends. The CDR3 DNA is TGTGCTAGTGGTTTGGTGGGGATAAACACCGGGGAGCTGTTTTTT. Amino acid sequence: CASGLVGINTGELFF.

This clonotype has ten or more counts. The CDR3 bases are TGTGCCAGCAGCTTAGCGGGGGGGAGCCTATTGCCCCAGTACTTC. Protein product: CASSLAGGSLLPQYF. The chain is built from TRBV7-2 and TRBJ2-5; 7 nucleotides match TRBD2. CDR1 is SGHTA and CDR2 is FQGNSA in the germline V gene. V was clipped by 0 bases and J by 9 bases; unmatched bases: 10. The CDR3 loop spans 15 amino acids.

This clonotype was seen at least ten times. This chain connects TRBV30 to TRBJ1-1; no reliable D call. V was trimmed by 1 base and J by 0 bases, leaving 6 bases between them. CDR1 and CDR2 from the germline V gene are GTSNPN and SVGIG (reference sequence). CDR3 length: 13 amino acids. The CDR3 bases are TGTGCCTGGAGTGCGGGGATGAACACTGAAGCTTTCTTT. Its protein is CAWSAGMNTEAFF.

This clonotype was observed at least ten times. The chain has TRBV7-2 and TRBJ1-2; D perhaps matches TRBD1 (6 bases). Germline loops: CDR1 SGHTA, CDR2 FQGNSA. V was shortened by 5 bases and J by 7 bases, with 17 bases between the two germline ends. The CDR3 covers 14 residues. As DNA, the CDR3 is TGTGCCAGCAGCCCGGACAGACGAAAGTTTGGCTACACCTTC. Translation: CASSPDRRKFGYTF.

This clonotype was seen a few times. This chain connects TRBV12-3 or TRBV12-4 to TRBJ2-3; TRBD1 matches 9 bases. Trimming removed 6 bases from V and 0 bases from J; junction bases left unmatched: 4. The CDR3 contains 15 residues. CDR3 bases: TGTGCCAGCAGCATCGACAGGGGGAGCACAGATACGCAGTATTTT. Its translation is CASSIDRGSTDTQYF.

This clonotype came up a few times. The J gene is TRBJ2-5, the V gene TRBV5-5, with 7 bases that match TRBD2. This CDR3 is 16 amino acids long. CDR1 SGHKS and CDR2 YYEKEE come from the germline V gene (reference sequence). V was clipped by 0 bases and J by 4 bases; unmatched bases: 9. DNA for the CDR3: TGTGCCAGCAGCTTGGTACCCGGGCCGGGGGGAGAGACCCAGTACTTC. Translated, it gives CASSLVPGPGGETQYF.

The genes are TRBV10-3 and TRBJ2-3; weak D call: TRBD1 (6 bases). The V end lost 6 bases, the J end lost 0 bases, and 10 bases lay between the germline ends. The germline gives CDR1 ENHRY, CDR2 SYGVKD. The CDR3 has 14 residues. Here the CDR3 reads CAISRDKSTDTQYF. CDR3 nucleotide sequence: TGTGCCATCAGCCGGGACAAAAGCACAGATACGCAGTATTTT.

At least ten counts were recorded for this clonotype. This chain links TRBV18 with TRBJ1-5; D is uncertain. Germline CDR1 KGHSH, CDR2 LQKENI. The CDR3 covers 14 residues. Trimming shortened V by 2 bases and J by 4 bases, and 9 bases separated the two germline ends. The CDR3 sequence is CASSPTALNQPQHF. The CDR3 bases are TGTGCCAGCTCACCAACGGCCCTTAATCAGCCCCAGCATTTT. Variable domain in full (rest from reference TRBV18 and TRBJ1-5): NAGVMQNPRHLVRRRGQEARLRCSPMKGHSHVYWYRQLPEEGLKFMVYLQKENIIDESGMPKERFSAEFPKEGPSILRIQQVVRGDSAAYFCASSPTALNQPQHFGDGTRLSIL.

This clonotype was observed many times. The chain recombines TRBV6-6 with TRBJ1-4; no clear D gene. The CDR3 has 17 amino acids. From germline, CDR1 is MNHNY and CDR2 SVGAGI (reference sequence). The V end was cut by 0 bases, the J end by 0 bases, with 11 bases between. CDR3 region: CASSYSRLFATNEKLFF. The CDR3, as DNA: TGTGCCAGCAGTTACTCCAGGCTATTCGCAACTAATGAAAAACTGTTTTTT.

The chain employs TRBV12-3 or TRBV12-4 and TRBJ2-5, with 12 nucleotides matching TRBD1. Losses at the gene ends were 2 bases for V and 7 bases for J; bases not matched to a gene: 8. The length of the CDR3 is 16 residues. The DNA of the CDR3 is TGTGCCAGCAGTTTATTAGGGACAGGGGGCGCCGGGACCCAGTACTTC. Translated, it gives CASSLLGTGGAGTQYF.

This clonotype was counted ten times or more. V is TRBV3-1 and J is TRBJ2-3, with TRBD1 matching 12 bases. V lost 6 bases and J lost 5; bases outside the gene matches: 12. The CDR3 consists of 17 residues. Germline CDR1 LGHDT, CDR2 YNNKEL (reference sequence). The CDR3 sequence: CASRRNTGTGGVDTQYF. The CDR3 bases are TGTGCCAGCAGACGGAATACCGGGACAGGGGGCGTAGATACGCAGTATTTT.

This clonotype was seen a few times. V gene TRBV3-1 combines with J gene TRBJ2-1; D not resolved. Germline loops: CDR1 LGHDT, CDR2 YNNKEL (reference sequence). The CDR3 runs to 13 residues. The V gene lost 3 bases and the J gene lost 10 bases, with 13 bases spanning the gap. This chain's CDR3 is CASSHATLLEQFF. CDR3 bases: TGTGCCAGCAGCCACGCGACTCTCCTGGAGCAGTTCTTC.

This clonotype was counted a few times. The chain employs TRBV15 and TRBJ2-7; 7 nucleotides agree with TRBD1. This CDR3 has 14 amino acids. V gave up 1 base and J gave up 5 bases; unmatched junction bases: 5. CDR1 is LNHNV, CDR2 YYDKDF, per germline (reference sequence). CDR3 in amino acids: CATSRGPQGNEQYF. The CDR3 DNA sequence: TGTGCCACCAGCAGAGGACCACAGGGGAACGAGCAGTACTTC.

This clonotype has a count of ten or more. The chain joins TRBV7-8 to TRBJ1-4; 8 nucleotides match TRBD1. V dropped 3 bases and J dropped 8; count of bases not matched to a gene: 8. CDR1 SGHVS and CDR2 FQNEAQ come from the germline V gene. This CDR3 is 15 amino acids long. The CDR3 coding sequence is TGTGCCAGCAGCTTGCAGGGGGCGGCGGGGGAAAAACTGTTTTTT. Translating it yields CASSLQGAAGEKLFF.

This clonotype was found many times. The chain combines TRBV20-1 with TRBJ2-1; 9 bases agree with TRBD2. Germline values: CDR1 DFQATT, CDR2 SNEGSKA (reference sequence). The CDR3 spans 15 residues. Trimming took 6 bases from V and 6 from J; bases not matched to a gene: 12. The CDR3 sequence is CSARARGGLLNEQFF. The CDR3 coding sequence is TGCAGTGCCAGGGCGCGGGGGGGCCTTCTCAATGAGCAGTTCTTC.

In this sample, this clonotype turned up many times. The V gene is TRBV7-2, the J gene TRBJ2-2; D might be TRBD1 (5 bases). The CDR3 runs 14 residues. V was shortened by 5 bases and J by 6 bases, with 13 bases between the two germline ends. Per germline, CDR1 SGHTA and CDR2 FQGNSA. CDR3 in amino acids: CASSVVRVPGELFF. The CDR3, as DNA: TGTGCCAGCAGCGTAGTCAGGGTTCCCGGGGAGCTGTTTTTT. The variable domain in full, completed from reference TRBV7-2 and TRBJ2-2, reads GAGVSQSPSNKVTEKGKDVELRCDPISGHTALYWYRQSLGQGLEFLIYFQGNSAPDKSGLPSDRFSAERTGGSVSTLTIQRTQQEDSAVYLCASSVVRVPGELFFGEGSRLTVL.

This clonotype was seen only a few times. The rearrangement uses TRBV27 and TRBJ2-2; D may correspond to TRBD1 or TRBD2 (5 bases each). Germline V lookup: CDR1 MNHEY, CDR2 SMNVEV (reference sequence). The CDR3 length is 14 residues. Trimming removed 8 bases at V and 5 bases at J, with 15 bases between. The chain's CDR3 is CASGLREGTGELFF. Here the CDR3 DNA reads TGTGCCAGCGGCCTTCGCGAGGGGACCGGGGAGCTGTTTTTT.

This clonotype was found a few times. The V call is TRBV27, the J call TRBJ2-7; 8 positions match TRBD2. The CDR3 spans 14 residues. The ends lost 5 bases at V and 7 bases at J; junction bases unmatched: 10. Germline lookup yields CDR1 MNHEY and CDR2 SMNVEV (reference sequence). CDR3 coding DNA: TGTGCCAGCAGTATGGCTAGCGGGTCAAAGGAGCAGTACTTC. The encoded protein is CASSMASGSKEQYF.

This clonotype was counted at least ten times. This chain links TRBV12-3 or TRBV12-4 with TRBJ2-7, with 10 bases matching TRBD2. Germline trimming cut 6 bases from V and 4 bases from J; bases unmatched to any gene: 6. This CDR3 spans 14 amino acids. The CDR3 region is CASRFTSGTYEQYF. The CDR3, as DNA: TGTGCCAGCAGGTTTACTAGCGGGACTTACGAGCAGTACTTC.

V usage is TRBV2 and J usage is TRBJ2-7; 11 bases fit TRBD2. V was clipped by 2 bases and J by 2 bases; unmatched bases: 5. This CDR3 comprises 16 residues. Germline V gene lookup returns CDR1 SNHLY and CDR2 FYNNEI. Here the CDR3 DNA reads TGTGCCAGCAGTGAAACGTCTAGCGGGGGGCCCTACGAGCAGTACTTC. Its protein product is CASSETSSGGPYEQYF.

There are many counts of this clonotype. The chain combines TRBV7-8 with TRBJ2-1; D possibly corresponds to TRBD1 (7 bases). V was trimmed by 5 bases and J by 7 bases, leaving 21 bases between them. This CDR3 contains 16 residues. CDR1 SGHVS and CDR2 FQNEAQ come from the germline V gene. CDR3 nucleotides: TGTGCCAGCAGCCCGGGGAGGCTGCCCAGGGGGAATGAGCAGTTCTTC. As protein: CASSPGRLPRGNEQFF. The variable domain in full, completed from reference TRBV7-8 and TRBJ2-1, reads GAGVSQSPRYKVAKRGQDVALRCDPISGHVSLFWYQQALGQGPEFLTYFQNEAQLDKSGLPSDRFFAERPEGSVSTLKIQRTQQEDSAVYLCASSPGRLPRGNEQFFGPGTRLTVL.

The chain employs TRBV6-5 and TRBJ1-2; no firm D call. Germline lookup yields CDR1 MNHEY and CDR2 SVGAGI. V was pared by 0 bases and J by 6 bases, with 8 bases between. The CDR3 is 13 amino acids. The CDR3 DNA reads as TGTGCCAGCAGTTACTCCCGAGGGCATGGCTACACCTTC. It specifies CASSYSRGHGYTF.